This TCR beta chain was obtained from a study of blood T cell repertoires in COVID-19. At the level of the study: The United States, Italy and Spain provided the acute and convalescent COVID-19 samples. Sample material is recorded as cDNA or gDNA derived from T cells, B-cell-depleted T cells, or PBMCs.

Germline CDR1 SGHVS, CDR2 FQNEAQ. This CDR3 region has 15 residues. Trimming removed 2 bases from V and 9 bases from J, with 17 bases in between. Authors' processing steps: By means of reference gene primer amplification, nucleated cell counts were estimated. Repertoires were generated with immunoSEQ multiplex PCR, while TCRdb's copy carries only in-frame clones and drops some. V and J calls and clone size are those listed in that table; D and trimming were worked out from the DNA. The sample includes 200,000 to 250,000 clones, 65% to 85% of them seen just once. Cohorts were determined from participant-reported clinical history.

The chain employs TRBV7-8 and TRBJ2-1; tentative D call: TRBD1 (6 bases). The sequencing sample was made of PBMCs or T cells enriched from blood (not recorded which). The TCR was taken from a woman between 55 and 75 years old who had recovered from COVID-19. This chain's CDR3 is CASSLSGDGRFEQFF. CDR3 DNA sequence: TGTGCCAGCAGCTTATCAGGGGACGGTCGGTTTGAGCAGTTCTTC.